These 17 T cell receptor beta chains share one sample of origin, sequenced in a study of type 1 and type 2 diabetes patients. The PCR template was genomic DNA. The TCR beta CDR3 region was amplified using 30 forward and 13 reverse primers. Each CDR3 protein gets one entry after TCRdb re-called the multiplex PCR reads with MiXCR. The sample lists 270,000 or so distinct CDR3 sequences, 40% to 50% seen once, with approximately 15% in the top ten. Sequenced: peripheral blood mononuclear cells (PBMCs). The receptors stem from a man younger than 35 with type 2 diabetes.

The rearrangement uses TRBV6-6 and TRBJ2-5; D is undetermined. The V end lost 8 bases, the J end lost 1 base, and 14 bases lay between the germline ends. Germline CDR1 is MNHNY and CDR2 is SVGAGI (reference sequence). The CDR3 covers 14 residues. CDR3 nucleotide sequence: TGTGCCAGCCTCCACGGGCAGACCCAAGAGACCCAGTACTTC. This translates into CASLHGQTQETQYF.

This clonotype was seen a handful of times. This rearrangement joins TRBV28 to TRBJ1-4; unclear D gene. This CDR3 region has 15 residues. The V gene's germline CDR1 is MDHEN and CDR2 SYDVKM. V lost 2 bases and J 4 bases, leaving 11 bases between the germline ends. CDR3 amino acids: CASSLLGGVNEKLFF. The DNA for the CDR3 is TGTGCCAGCAGTTTACTGGGCGGAGTTAATGAAAAACTGTTTTTT.

J is TRBJ1-6 and V is TRBV12-5; 7 bases align to TRBD1. The CDR3 has 14 amino acids. The V gene end was trimmed by 1 base and the J gene end by 9 bases; junction bases not matched to a gene: 3. Germline-derived CDR1 and CDR2 are LGHNT and FRNRAP. CDR3 residues: CASGLDGTVSPLHF. In DNA form, the CDR3 reads TGTGCTAGTGGTTTGGACGGGACAGTTTCACCCCTCCACTTT.

V gene TRBV6-5 combines with J gene TRBJ2-2; no definite D call. The CDR3 is 14 residues long. V lost 2 bases to trimming and J lost 6 bases, with 10 bases between them. Germline V gives CDR1 MNHEY, CDR2 SVGAGI. The CDR3 bases are TGTGCCAGCAGTTACGGCAGCCTAGCCGGGGAGCTGTTTTTT. Amino acids: CASSYGSLAGELFF.

This clonotype turned up a few times. The chain links TRBV24-1 to TRBJ1-2, with D possibly matching TRBD1 (6 bases). CDR3 length: 13 amino acids. V gave up 7 bases and J gave up 4 bases, with 12 bases separating them. Germline V gives CDR1 KGHDR, CDR2 SFDVKD. This chain's CDR3 is CATSKTGLYGYTF. Written as DNA, the CDR3 is TGTGCCACCAGCAAAACAGGGCTCTATGGCTACACCTTC.

This rearrangement joins TRBV7-6 to TRBJ2-6; possibly TRBD1 for D (8 bases). Trimming stripped 5 bases from V and 0 bases from J, with 17 bases between. Germline CDR1 reads SGHVS; CDR2 reads FNYEAQ. CDR3 size: 18 residues. The CDR3 region has the DNA TGTGCCAGCAGCGAACGGACAGGGACTACCTCTGGGGCCAACGTCCTGACTTTC. Protein: CASSERTGTTSGANVLTF.

The J gene is TRBJ1-1, the V gene TRBV29-1; no clear D. From germline, CDR1 is SQVTM and CDR2 ANQGSEA. The ends were cut back, 4 bases at V and 7 bases at J, with 10 bases in the middle. This CDR3 has 11 amino acids. The CDR3 bases are TGCAGCGTTGTTGACGGAAATGAAGCTTTCTTT. Translated: CSVVDGNEAFF.

The chain links TRBV19 to TRBJ1-2; the match to TRBD1 covers 8 bases. The CDR3 is made up of 15 amino acids. CDR1 and CDR2 (germline): LNHDA, SQIVND (reference sequence). J lost 0 bases, V lost 7 bases, and 7 bases had no gene match. The CDR3 nucleotides are TGTGCCAGTACCGCTGGGACAGGAACTAACTATGGCTACACCTTC. Translated: CASTAGTGTNYGYTF.

This rearrangement joins TRBV13 to TRBJ2-7; no definite D call. Germline CDR1 reads PRHDT; CDR2 reads FYEKMQ (reference sequence). The CDR3 extends over 14 amino acids. V lost 3 bases, J lost 2 bases, and 11 bases lay in between. This CDR3 is CASSFRSATYEQYF. The CDR3 DNA reads as TGTGCCAGCAGCTTTCGATCAGCAACCTACGAGCAGTACTTC.

Points on this clonotype: The junction differs from germline at one of its ends, possibly a read error. The chain couples TRBV28 to TRBJ2-7; 8 positions match TRBD1. This CDR3 is 14 amino acids long. Germline V gene data show CDR1 as MDHEN and CDR2 as SYDVKM. CDR3: CAISGETGDYEQYF. CDR3 nucleotides: TGTGCCATCAGTGGCGAGACAGGGGACTACGAGCAGTACTTC.

CDR3 residues: CASSYEGGKNEKLFF. CDR3 coding DNA: TGTGCCAGCAGTTACGAAGGTGGGAAGAATGAAAAACTGTTTTTT. The V gene is TRBV2, the J gene TRBJ1-4; D remains unclear. There are 15 residues in the CDR3. Trimming stripped 5 bases from V and 5 bases from J, with 15 bases between. In germline, CDR1 is SNHLY, CDR2 FYNNEI. Full variable domain (outside the CDR3, taken from reference TRBV2 and TRBJ1-4): EPEVTQTPSHQVTQMGQEVILRCVPISNHLYFYWYRQILGQKVEFLVSFYNNEISEKSEIFDDQFSVERPDGSNFTLKIRSTKLEDSAMYFCASSYEGGKNEKLFFGSGTQLSVL.

This chain links TRBV24-1 with TRBJ1-5; D uncertain. This CDR3 is built from 15 residues. The germline V gene encodes CDR1 KGHDR and CDR2 SFDVKD. Trimming cost V 7 bases and J 2 bases, with 14 bases left between them. CDR3 sequence (DNA): TGTGCCACCAGCGAGCGCGGGGTCGGCAATCAGCCCCAGCATTTT. The encoded protein is CATSERGVGNQPQHF.

The rearrangement joins TRBV4-3 to TRBJ1-2, with D possibly matching TRBD1 (5 bases). The CDR3 totals 14 residues. CDR1 and CDR2 from the germline V gene are LGHNA and YSLEER. The V end was cut by 0 bases, the J end by 8 bases, with 13 bases between. This CDR3 reads CASSQDLAGTGYTF. The DNA for the CDR3 is TGCGCCAGCAGCCAAGATTTGGCAGGGACCGGCTACACCTTC.

This sequence joins TRBV7-9 and TRBJ2-7; 10 positions agree with TRBD1. The germline CDR1 and CDR2 sequences are SEHNR and FQNEAQ (reference sequence). The CDR3 is 14 residues long. Trimming at V came to 3 bases and at J to 5 bases, leaving 4 bases not matched to a gene. The CDR3 here is CASSFGTGVHEQYF. CDR3 sequence (DNA): TGTGCCAGCAGCTTTGGGACAGGGGTTCACGAGCAGTACTTC.

This clonotype was observed a handful of times. The chain is built from TRBV6-5 and TRBJ2-3, with 7 bases matching TRBD2. V dropped 7 bases and J dropped 2; count of bases not matched to a gene: 6. Germline V lookup: CDR1 MNHEY, CDR2 SVGAGI. CDR3 length: 14 residues. The CDR3 DNA is TGTGCCAGCATGACGGGAGGATCCACAGATACGCAGTATTTT. This translates into CASMTGGSTDTQYF.

The chain is built from TRBV5-5 and TRBJ2-7; D possibly corresponds to TRBD2 (6 bases). With 3 bases removed from V and 1 base from J, the gap between germline ends came to 20 bases. CDR1 and CDR2 (germline): SGHKS, YYEKEE (reference sequence). The CDR3 has 17 amino acids. In nucleotides, the CDR3 is TGTGCCAGCAGCTGGGTTCCCTTACTCCGGGGGTCCTACGAGCAGTACTTC. Amino acids: CASSWVPLLRGSYEQYF.

The chain recombines TRBV2 with TRBJ1-4; perhaps TRBD1 as D (5 bases). Trimming cost V 6 bases and J 0 bases, with 11 bases left between them. The CDR3 extends over 15 amino acids. Germline loops: CDR1 SNHLY, CDR2 FYNNEI. The CDR3: CASRGTGATNEKLFF. The DNA for the CDR3 is TGTGCCAGCAGAGGGACGGGGGCAACTAATGAAAAACTGTTTTTT.